The rows below give T cell receptor beta chains drawn from one sample of a study of T cells in Graves' hyperthyroidism and ophthalmopathy. TCRdb re-called the multiplex PCR reads with MiXCR, one entry per CDR3 protein. This sample carries about 500,000 distinct CDR3 sequences, 16% of them seen once, and the ten largest clones take 18%. Input material: blood. These receptors all come from a woman under 30 with Graves' hyperthyroidism. The CDR3 runs from the conserved cysteine through the conserved F or W. The order of the fields is clone size, D gene, V gene, J gene, CDR3 protein, CDR3 DNA. D genes are given only for firm matches. Size is omitted from some rows. Given values are once, few, many or a class for expanded clones.

-,-,TRBV7-9,TRBJ1-6,CASSSRTLNSPLHF,TGTGCCAGCAGCTCCAGGACCCTGAATTCACCCCTCCACTTT
many,-,TRBV2,TRBJ1-5,CASSESANQPQHF,TGTGCCAGCAGTGAAAGCGCCAATCAGCCCCAGCATTTT
-,-,TRBV2,TRBJ2-3,CASSSYSSEDTQYF,TGTGCCAGCAGTTCGTACTCTTCTGAAGATACGCAGTATTTT
many,TRBD1,TRBV24-1,TRBJ1-1,CATSPGGSDTEAFF,TGTGCCACCAGCCCAGGGGGCTCGGACACTGAAGCTTTCTTT
-,-,TRBV13,TRBJ2-1,CASSLLSFIDNEQFF,TGTGCCAGCAGCTTATTGAGCTTTATAGACAATGAGCAGTTCTTC
many,-,TRBV20-1,TRBJ1-2,CSASPLAGAGYTF,TGCAGTGCTTCTCCCTTAGCGGGTGCGGGCTACACCTTC
-,TRBD1,TRBV5-1,TRBJ1-2,CASSLAGTGHGYGYTF,TGCGCCAGCAGCTTGGCCGGGACAGGGCACGGATATGGCTACACCTTC
few,-,TRBV7-2,TRBJ1-3,CASSLHGGFGNTIYF,TGTGCCAGCAGCTTGCACGGGGGCTTTGGAAACACCATATATTTT
-,TRBD1,TRBV7-9,TRBJ1-4,CASSYGTGNEKLFF,TGTGCCAGCAGCTATGGGACAGGGAATGAAAAACTGTTTTTT
many,-,TRBV20-1,TRBJ1-1,CSASDNTEAFF,TGCAGTGCTTCAGACAACACTGAAGCTTTCTTT
-,-,TRBV7-8,TRBJ2-2,CASSFAGRGTGELFF,TGTGCCAGCAGCTTCGCGGGGCGGGGCACCGGGGAGCTGTTTTTT
-,-,TRBV6-2/TRBV6-3,TRBJ2-7,CASSPPPGHEQYF,TGTGCCAGCAGTCCCCCACCGGGTCACGAGCAGTACTTC
few,TRBD1,TRBV25-1,TRBJ1-6,CASSDQDRVISPLHF,TGTGCCAGCAGTGACCAGGACAGGGTGATTTCACCCCTCCACTTT
many,-,TRBV7-7,TRBJ2-1,CASSFSAISDEQFF,TGTGCCAGCAGCTTCTCGGCCATTTCCGATGAGCAGTTCTTC
-,-,TRBV7-9,TRBJ2-7,CASSPEGGSLEQYF,TGTGCCAGCAGCCCGGAGGGGGGCTCTCTGGAGCAGTACTTC
-,-,TRBV7-9,TRBJ2-3,CASSNRASTDTQYF,TGTGCCAGCAGCAACCGGGCGTCCACAGATACGCAGTATTTT
-,-,TRBV4-1,TRBJ1-1,CASSQVGKRGNTEAFF,TGCGCCAGCAGCCAAGTGGGGAAACGCGGGAACACTGAAGCTTTCTTT
-,-,TRBV4-2,TRBJ2-2,CASSQDLARANTGELFF,TGTGCCAGCAGCCAAGATCTTGCCAGGGCGAACACCGGGGAGCTGTTTTTT
-,TRBD2,TRBV10-1,TRBJ2-1,CASSDSTGLAGGNSEQFF,TGCGCCAGCAGTGATTCCACTGGTCTAGCGGGGGGGAATAGTGAGCAGTTCTTC
many,TRBD1,TRBV19,TRBJ2-2,CASMGRTGGTGELFF,TGTGCCAGCATGGGGAGGACAGGGGGAACCGGGGAGCTGTTTTTT
many,TRBD1,TRBV28,TRBJ2-5,CASTKQGRETQYF,TGTGCCAGCACCAAACAGGGGAGAGAGACCCAGTACTTC
many,-,TRBV2,TRBJ2-3,CASRRDRVPDTQYF,TGTGCCAGCAGGCGGGACCGCGTTCCAGATACGCAGTATTTT
many,TRBD2,TRBV12-3/TRBV12-4,TRBJ2-7,CASSAGTSENPRGYEQYF,TGTGCCAGCAGTGCCGGGACTAGCGAAAACCCCCGGGGCTACGAGCAGTACTTC
many,-,TRBV28,TRBJ2-1,CASSPQRLTYNEQFF,TGTGCCAGCAGTCCTCAGAGACTAACCTACAATGAGCAGTTCTTC
many,-,TRBV28,TRBJ2-7,CASSFSRGSYEQYF,TGTGCCAGCAGTTTTAGCAGGGGATCCTACGAGCAGTACTTC